The 2 T cell receptor beta chains listed next were all sequenced from one sample in a study of T cell repertoires in cytomegalovirus infection. TCRdb called the reads again in MiXCR, with one record for every CDR3 protein. This table has around 530,000 distinct CDR3 sequences, approximately 25% appearing once. The sequencing sample was made of PBMCs. The source of these receptors is a human donor in good health (CMV status not recorded). Some clones in this sample may be carry-over from other donors' samples.

There are a few counts of this clonotype. The J gene is TRBJ1-1, the V gene TRBV14, with D tentatively TRBD1 (5 bases). With 4 bases removed from V and 1 base from J, the gap between germline ends came to 10 bases. Germline loops: CDR1 SGHDN, CDR2 FVKESK. CDR3 length equals 14 residues. The CDR3 loop reads CASSPGRWNTEAFF. CDR3 bases: TGTGCCAGCAGCCCGGGACGGTGGAACACTGAAGCTTTCTTT. The whole variable domain, filled in from reference TRBV14 and TRBJ1-1, reads EAGVTQFPSHSVIEKGQTVTLRCDPISGHDNLYWYRRVMGKEIKFLLHFVKESKQDESGMPNNRFLAERTGGTYSTLKVQPAELEDSGVYFCASSPGRWNTEAFFGQGTRLTVV.

V and J are TRBV6-2 or TRBV6-3 and TRBJ2-3; D is perhaps TRBD1 or TRBD2 (5 bases each). Germline lookup yields CDR1 MNHEY and CDR2 SVGEGT. The V and J ends lost 0 bases and 5 bases respectively, with 15 bases between them. The length of the CDR3 is 16 residues. CDR3 sequence (DNA): TGTGCCAGCAGTTACTCGGCAGGGACCAACGGAGATACGCAGTATTTT. Protein sequence: CASSYSAGTNGDTQYF.